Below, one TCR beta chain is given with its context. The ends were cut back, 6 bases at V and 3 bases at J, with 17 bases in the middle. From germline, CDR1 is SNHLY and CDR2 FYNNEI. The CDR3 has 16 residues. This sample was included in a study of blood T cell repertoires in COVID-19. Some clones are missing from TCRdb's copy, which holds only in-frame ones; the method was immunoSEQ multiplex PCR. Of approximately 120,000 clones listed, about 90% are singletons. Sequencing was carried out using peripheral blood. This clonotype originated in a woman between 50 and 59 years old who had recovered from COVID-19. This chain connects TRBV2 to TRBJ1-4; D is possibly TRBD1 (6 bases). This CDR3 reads CASRDPSGVPNEKLFF. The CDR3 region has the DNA TGTGCCAGCAGGGACCCGTCAGGGGTTCCTAATGAAAAACTGTTTTTT.